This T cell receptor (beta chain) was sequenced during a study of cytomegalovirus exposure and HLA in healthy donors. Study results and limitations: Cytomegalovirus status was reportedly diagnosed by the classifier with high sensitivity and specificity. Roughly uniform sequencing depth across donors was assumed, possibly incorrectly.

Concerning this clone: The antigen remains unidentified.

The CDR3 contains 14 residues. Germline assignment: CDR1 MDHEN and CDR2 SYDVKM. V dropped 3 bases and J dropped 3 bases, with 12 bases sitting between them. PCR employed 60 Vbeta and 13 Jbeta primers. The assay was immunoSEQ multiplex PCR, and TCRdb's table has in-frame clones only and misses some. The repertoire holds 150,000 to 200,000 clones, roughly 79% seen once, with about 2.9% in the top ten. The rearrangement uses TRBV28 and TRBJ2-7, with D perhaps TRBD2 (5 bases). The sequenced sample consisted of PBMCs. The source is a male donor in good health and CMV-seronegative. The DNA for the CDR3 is TGTGCCAGCAGTTTTCTGGACTTCCTCTACGAGCAGTACTTC. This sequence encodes CASSFLDFLYEQYF.